This TCR beta chain was obtained from a study of spatial heterogeneity in lung cancer. Overall study context: For tumor regions, TCR transcript counts showed a strong correlation with a T cell module score derived from matched bulk RNA-seq. Study results and limitations: Counts of expanded alpha and beta TCRs within tumors tracked the tumor nonsynonymous mutation count.

A few counts support this clonotype. Its matching antigen is unknown. CDR1 MDHEN and CDR2 SYDVKM come from the germline V gene. The CDR3 covers 11 residues. Trimming left V 2 bases short and J 7 bases short, with 5 bases between. Time point defined: sample taken at primary tumor resection. The cohort: approximately 66 early-stage, untreated non-small cell lung cancer patients. No cells were sorted before sequencing. The whole RNA sequenced was extracted from tumor, nontumor lung or frozen PBMC. The presence of a unique molecular identifier marked each TCR cDNA molecule. Each CDR3 protein is one row after TCRdb ran MiXCR on the 5' RACE reads. The data hold 25,000 to 30,000 distinct CDR3 sequences, with approximately 6.9% observed a single time.

The sample was lung tumor tissue, taken at surgery. The chain uses TRBV28 and TRBJ1-1; D uncertain. This TCR came from a male donor with early-stage non-small cell lung cancer. The CDR3 sequence is CASSLGVEAFF. DNA of the CDR3: TGTGCCAGCAGTTTAGGTGTTGAAGCTTTCTTT.